A selection of T cell receptor beta chains follows, all from one sample in a study of T-cell memory formation after mild COVID-19. In TCRdb, the 5' RACE reads were re-called with MiXCR into one record per CDR3 protein. The sample contains about half a million distinct CDR3 sequences, 15% to 20% of which appear only once. Sequencing input: PBMCs or a T cell subset sorted from them (not recorded which). Receptors originate from an adult woman who had mild COVID-19 (a few samples of this study predate the infection). Cell type and time point are not known. Both conserved end residues are part of each CDR3. D genes are given only for firm matches. Clone size, where shown, is once, few, many, or a class for clones that have expanded.

d_gene	j_gene	v_gene	abundance	CDR3aa	CDR3nt
TRBD1	TRBJ2-7	TRBV5-6	-	CASSPQGASHEQYF	TGTGCCAGCAGCCCACAGGGGGCATCCCACGAGCAGTACTTC
-	TRBJ1-3	TRBV9	few	CASSIRAVGNTIYF	TGTGCCAGCAGCATCCGGGCGGTTGGAAACACCATATATTTT
-	TRBJ1-1	TRBV4-2	-	CASSQAGRLNTEAFF	TGTGCCAGCAGCCAAGCTGGCCGTCTGAACACTGAAGCTTTCTTT
TRBD1	TRBJ1-2	TRBV4-3	-	CASSHRGTGSYGYTF	TGCGCCAGCAGCCACCGCGGGACAGGAAGCTATGGCTACACCTTC
-	TRBJ2-1	TRBV4-1	many	CASSQVGLSSYNEQFF	TGCGCCAGCAGCCAAGTTGGCCTCAGCTCCTACAATGAGCAGTTCTTC
TRBD1	TRBJ2-1	TRBV29-1	-	CSVEDGQGVYNEQFF	TGCAGCGTTGAAGACGGCCAGGGGGTGTACAATGAGCAGTTCTTC
-	TRBJ1-5	TRBV6-1	many	CASSPQGSNQPQHF	TGTGCCAGCAGTCCCCAGGGTAGCAATCAGCCCCAGCATTTT
TRBD2	TRBJ2-5	TRBV5-1	-	CASSRSGGAQETQYF	TGCGCCAGCAGCCGGAGCGGGGGGGCCCAAGAGACCCAGTACTTC
-	TRBJ1-1	TRBV30	few	CAWSVSRGNTEAFF	TGTGCCTGGAGTGTATCCAGAGGGAACACTGAAGCTTTCTTT
TRBD1	TRBJ1-5	TRBV7-2	-	CASSLGTGAPNQPQHF	TGTGCCAGCAGCTTAGGGACAGGGGCCCCCAATCAGCCCCAGCATTTT
-	TRBJ2-7	TRBV5-1	-	CASSLVGAGTYEQYF	TGCGCCAGCAGCTTGGTCGGGGCAGGGACCTACGAGCAGTACTTC
-	TRBJ2-1	TRBV28	-	CASSLWTPRGYNEQFF	TGTGCCAGCAGTTTATGGACCCCGCGTGGATACAATGAGCAGTTCTTC
-	TRBJ2-3	TRBV7-6	many	CASSAHTDTQYF	TGTGCCAGCAGCGCCCACACAGATACGCAGTATTTT
-	TRBJ2-3	TRBV6-5	few	CASSKGNTQYF	TGTGCCAGCAGTAAGGGAAATACGCAGTATTTT
-	TRBJ2-1	TRBV27	few	CASSPQAGFGEQFF	TGTGCCAGCAGTCCCCAGGCGGGGTTCGGTGAGCAGTTCTTC
-	TRBJ2-3	TRBV9	-	CASGPNSGGTDTQYF	TGTGCCAGCGGTCCCAACAGTGGAGGGACAGATACGCAGTATTTT
-	TRBJ1-1	TRBV3-1	many	CASSQSSGRVLNTEAFF	TGTGCCAGCAGCCAATCCTCGGGCAGAGTCCTGAACACTGAAGCTTTCTTT
-	TRBJ2-7	TRBV29-1	-	CSVQMGEQYF	TGCAGCGTCCAGATGGGTGAGCAGTACTTC
TRBD1	TRBJ1-2	TRBV5-1	-	CASSAGLDRVKLNYGYTF	TGCGCCAGCAGCGCGGGACTCGACAGGGTCAAACTTAACTATGGCTACACCTTC
TRBD1	TRBJ1-1	TRBV4-1	many	CASSQPGQGNTEAFF	TGCGCCAGCAGCCAACCGGGACAGGGTAACACTGAAGCTTTCTTT
-	TRBJ1-3	TRBV7-2	-	CASSAQVASGNTIYF	TGTGCCAGCAGCGCACAGGTCGCTTCTGGAAACACCATATATTTT
-	TRBJ1-1	TRBV6-2/TRBV6-3	-	CASSYIGGSTEAFF	TGTGCCAGCAGTTACATAGGGGGAAGCACTGAAGCTTTCTTT
TRBD1	TRBJ1-2	TRBV27	-	CASRTTGGDGYTF	TGTGCCAGCAGGACGACAGGGGGCGACGGCTACACCTTC
TRBD1	TRBJ1-1	TRBV25-1	few	CASSPHRGPEAFF	TGTGCCAGCAGTCCACACAGGGGGCCCGAAGCTTTCTTT
TRBD1	TRBJ2-4	TRBV29-1	many	CSVVTGTNIQYF	TGCAGCGTGGTGACAGGGACGAACATTCAGTACTTC
-	TRBJ2-7	TRBV5-1	few	CASSLGTASGEQYF	TGCGCCAGCAGCTTGGGTACAGCCTCGGGCGAGCAGTACTTC
TRBD1	TRBJ2-4	TRBV10-3	-	CAISPGQGLGKNIQYF	TGTGCCATCAGTCCGGGACAGGGACTCGGCAAAAACATTCAGTACTTC
-	TRBJ1-1	TRBV6-5	-	CASSPGRESFF	TGTGCCAGCAGTCCGGGAAGGGAATCATTCTTT